This TCR beta chain was captured in a study of early T cells in non-severe SARS-CoV-2 infection (dated by TCRdb to the early 2020s). Background on the whole study: TCR sequencing used bulk RNA from unsorted whole blood, so alpha and beta chains could not be paired.

The study was a case-control design nested within a healthcare worker cohort in London, UK, with weekly nasopharyngeal swab PCR tests and blood sampling. Healthcare workers were recruited between 23 and 31 March 2020, during the week of the UK lockdown, and were followed weekly for up to roughly 15 weeks. Libraries were constructed by 5' RACE. The sequencer listed for this sample is NextSeq 500. In the TCR library protocol, unique molecular identifiers were attached to individual cDNA molecules to correct for PCR bias and sequencing error. Both TCR alpha and beta chains were sequenced, and tight co-correlation was observed between alpha and beta sequence abundances in each sample. On the authors' methods: Decombinator V4 was used to annotate the V gene, J gene and CDR3 of the TCR sequences. Expanded TCRs were defined as changing significantly between any two time points under a Poisson model with p below 0.0001. TCR abundances were normalised to the total number of TCRs sequenced in each sample and reported as counts per million. TRAV1-2 paired with TRAJ12, TRAJ20 or TRAJ33 defined MAIT TCRs, while TRAV10 paired with TRAJ18 defined iNKT TCRs. VDJdb, accessed 1 November 2021, was searched for CMV, EBV and SARS-CoV-2 annotated TCRs, with TCRs annotated for multiple antigens excluded. TCRdb trimmed the raw reads at Q25, called clones with MiXCR and kept productive beta chains. CDR3 protein duplicates are merged, each entry listing the most common genes and DNA. V and J calls and clone size were set by TCRdb, not the authors. This sample gives fewer than 80,000 distinct CDR3 sequences in total; about 12% of them show up just once. The biggest ten clones account for roughly 1.1% of the sample.

Summary of the overall study and its limitations: VDJdb matching was skewed toward anti-spike CD8 responses, so virus-specific expansions were likely underestimated and private and CD4 specificities were missed.

Reading from cysteine to phenylalanine, the CDR3 counts 16 amino acids. Of all the DNA, just the CDR3 is kept, 48 bases in frame from base 1. CDR1 SGHAT and CDR2 FQNNGV were looked up in the germline V gene. The V and J ends are trimmed by 4 bases and 5 bases, leaving 20 bases between them. This clonotype was seen a handful of times. The specificity of this receptor is unknown. The input lacks base qualities; no much larger clone sits a single base away. The chain is encoded by TRBV11-2 joined to TRBJ2-5; a tentative D call is TRBD2 (5 bases match). The clonotype originates from an adult who was a healthcare worker with PCR-confirmed SARS-CoV-2 infection or an uninfected control (not recorded which). The donor label of this sample is uncertain. The material sequenced was whole blood, taken at baseline. This receptor has the CDR3 CASSSFSGKNLETQYF. The bases are TGTGCCAGCAGCTCCTTTTCCGGGAAAAACCTGGAGACCCAGTACTTC.